The source of this T cell receptor beta chain is a study of T-cell reconstitution after alpha-beta-depleted transplantation in children. This clonotype was seen more than once but under ten times. This sample's TCRbeta library carried unique molecular identifier barcodes. MiXCR, run by TCRdb on the PCR reads, gives a single entry per CDR3 protein. Of about 600,000 distinct CDR3 sequences listed, about 11% are singletons. The length of the CDR3 is 15 residues. Germline V gene data show CDR1 as SGHDT and CDR2 as YYEEEE. J lost 7 bases, V lost 1 base, and 7 bases had no gene match. This chain links TRBV5-6 with TRBJ2-1, with TRBD2 identical over 8 bases. The input for sequencing was PBMCs from the stem cell graft donor, taken from the stem cell graft. This TCR was sampled from a human donor who donated a stem cell graft to a child with acute myeloid leukemia. The CDR3 sequence is CASSLRQRERNEQFF. The CDR3 DNA reads TGTGCCAGCAGCTTGAGACAGCGGGAGAGAAATGAGCAGTTCTTC.